This entry features one T cell receptor (beta chain) sequence. The antigen is not known. Stem cell-like memory, regulatory, central memory and naive CD4+ cells were sorted via CD45RO/CCR7/CD25/CD127/CD95/CD27. The germline V gene encodes CDR1 LGHNA and CDR2 YNFKEQ. Trimming left V 0 bases short and J 5 bases short, with 13 bases between. This CDR3 comprises 15 residues. The data were taken from a study of beta chain features in type 1 diabetes. Overall study results and limits: PCR might pick shorter templates more often, in the same way for patients and controls. Naive, central memory and Treg TCRB repertoires appeared more alike in patients than in healthy donors. Moderate but significant shortening of TCRB CDR3s was recorded in all four CD4+ subsets from Type 1 diabetes patients.

Every bit of the isolated RNA underwent reverse transcription, so sequencing read expressed TCRB transcripts. Data came from immunoSEQ multiplex PCR; TCRdb stores just in-frame clones and leaves some out. The table has around 280,000 clones, under 8.5% seen once. Sequencing used central memory CD4+ T cells from blood. V usage is TRBV4-2 and J usage is TRBJ2-5; possibly TRBD1 or TRBD2 for D (5 bases each). This TCR came from a woman aged 18-35 years in good health. The CDR3 sequence: CASSQDPGTYETQYF. CDR3 nucleotides: TGTGCCAGCAGCCAAGATCCGGGGACCTACGAGACCCAGTACTTC.